The rows below give T cell receptor beta chains drawn from one sample of a study of T cell responses to AZD1222 COVID-19 vaccine. Libraries were prepared by immunoSEQ multiplex PCR; TCRdb keeps only in-frame clonotypes and omits some of them. The sample carries 75,000 to 90,000 clones, 89% recorded once. The specimen comprised peripheral blood, sampled on day 0 of AZD1222 vaccination. These receptors originate from an adult in good health. Both conserved end residues are part of each CDR3. A D gene is named only where the DNA matches it firmly. Part of the rows lack a size; the others show once, few, many or a class for expanded clones.

D gene	clone size	V gene	J gene	CDR3 DNA	CDR3 protein
-	-	TRBV7-8	TRBJ2-7	TGTGCCAGCAGCCGATTATACGTCGACGAGCAGTACTTC	CASSRLYVDEQYF
-	-	TRBV19	TRBJ1-1	TGTGCCAGTAGTATTGAGCACTTCACTGAAGCTTTCTTT	CASSIEHFTEAFF
-	-	TRBV2	TRBJ1-2	TGTGCCAGCAGTGATCCTGGGTTCTATGGCTACACCTTC	CASSDPGFYGYTF
-	-	TRBV5-6	TRBJ1-2	TGTGCCAGCAGCTTGGTTTCGTCGGGGGGCGATGGCTACACCTTC	CASSLVSSGGDGYTF
-	once	TRBV29-1	TRBJ2-2	TGCAGCGTTCCCCTCCCCTACACCGGGGAGCTGTTTTTT	CSVPLPYTGELFF
TRBD2	-	TRBV5-4	TRBJ2-3	TGTGCCAGCAGCTTCGGACTAGCCAGCACAGATACGCAGTATTTT	CASSFGLASTDTQYF
-	-	TRBV11-2	TRBJ1-2	TGTGCCAGCAGCTTAGGGGGGTCTGGCTACACCTTC	CASSLGGSGYTF
-	few	TRBV11-2	TRBJ1-1	TGTGCCAGCAGCCCAGCATTCCTCAGAGACACTGAAGCTTTCTTT	CASSPAFLRDTEAFF
-	-	TRBV7-2	TRBJ1-6	TGTGCCAGCAGCTCACAGGTGGCCAATTCACCCCTCCACTTT	CASSSQVANSPLHF
-	-	TRBV3-1/TRBV3-2	TRBJ2-1	TGTGCCAGCAGCCAATACAGCTCCTACAATGAGCAGTTCTTC	CASSQYSSYNEQFF
-	-	TRBV19	TRBJ1-4	TGTGCCAGTAATCCCCCAGGGGATAACGAAAAACTGTTTTTT	CASNPPGDNEKLFF
-	-	TRBV12-3/TRBV12-4	TRBJ1-5	TGTGCCAGCAGTTTCTGGGGTGATCAGCCCCAGCATTTT	CASSFWGDQPQHF
-	-	TRBV7-9	TRBJ2-3	TGTGCCAGCAGCCTGAGGACCACTAGCACAGATACGCAGTATTTT	CASSLRTTSTDTQYF
TRBD2	-	TRBV7-3	TRBJ2-7	TGTGCCAGCAGCCAAGATGAGCGGGAGGTCTTCCCCTACGAGCAGTACTTC	CASSQDEREVFPYEQYF
-	-	TRBV5-4	TRBJ1-2	TGTGCCAGCAGCTGGAACTATGGCTACACCTTC	CASSWNYGYTF
TRBD1	-	TRBV5-1	TRBJ1-6	TGCGCCAGCAGCTTGGCGTCCACAGGGGAATCACCCCTCCACTTT	CASSLASTGESPLHF
TRBD1	-	TRBV2	TRBJ1-4	TGTGCCAGTAGGGACAGTGGGGGACAAGGACTGTTTTTT	CASRDSGGQGLFF
TRBD1	-	TRBV5-8	TRBJ2-1	TGTGCCAGCACCGAGACCGGGACAGGGCGCACCAATGAGCAGTTCTTC	CASTETGTGRTNEQFF
TRBD2	-	TRBV4-1	TRBJ2-1	TGCGCCAGCAGCCAAACGGGACTAGCGCACAATGAGCAGTTCTTC	CASSQTGLAHNEQFF
TRBD1	few	TRBV6-5	TRBJ1-2	TGTGCCAGCAGCCGGGACAGCTGGCACTATGGCTACACCTTC	CASSRDSWHYGYTF
-	-	TRBV12-3/TRBV12-4	TRBJ1-1	TGTGCCAGCAGTTTAGCTGCGAGGTCGGAAGCTTTCTTT	CASSLAARSEAFF
-	-	TRBV7-9	TRBJ2-2	TGTGCCAGCAGCTTAGAGGATGCCGGGGAGCTGTTTTTT	CASSLEDAGELFF
-	-	TRBV20-1	TRBJ1-5	TGCAGTGCTAGTCGGGCGGCTCAGCCCCAGCATTTT	CSASRAAQPQHF
TRBD1	-	TRBV10-2	TRBJ2-3	TGCGCCAGCAGTGAAAGGGGGCGTCAGACAGATACGCAGTATTTT	CASSERGRQTDTQYF
-	once	TRBV5-1	TRBJ2-3	TGCGCCAGCAGCTTCGGACAGAGTAGCACAGATACGCAGTATTTT	CASSFGQSSTDTQYF
TRBD1	-	TRBV4-2	TRBJ1-5	TGTGCCAGCAGCCAAGATCGGGACAGGGTGGGCAATCAGCCCCAGCATTTT	CASSQDRDRVGNQPQHF
TRBD1	-	TRBV5-6	TRBJ2-3	TGTGCCAGCAGCTGGAGACAGGGGGCGTTCGATACGCAGTATTTT	CASSWRQGAFDTQYF
TRBD1	many	TRBV6-4	TRBJ2-1	TGTGCCAGCAGCGTCGGGACAGGGGGCGCGAATGAGCAGTTCTTC	CASSVGTGGANEQFF
TRBD1	-	TRBV30	TRBJ1-1	TGTGCCTGTGACAGGGGATCCCCTGAAGCTTTCTTT	CACDRGSPEAFF
-	-	TRBV19	TRBJ2-7	TGTGCCAGTCGAATGACTCAATCCTACGAGCAGTACTTC	CASRMTQSYEQYF
-	-	TRBV19	TRBJ1-5	TGTGCCAGTAGTCCTGGGGGATATCAGCCCCAGCATTTT	CASSPGGYQPQHF
TRBD2	-	TRBV6-4	TRBJ2-3	TGTGCCAGCAGTGAGAGCGGGAGTGCCCCAGATACGCAGTATTTT	CASSESGSAPDTQYF
-	-	TRBV14	TRBJ1-6	TGTGCCAGCAGCCAAGAACGGGGGGCCTATAATTCACCCCTCCACTTT	CASSQERGAYNSPLHF
-	-	TRBV5-1	TRBJ2-5	TGCGCCAGCAGCTTGGTTGCTGGGGGCTGGGGGGAGACCCAGTACTTC	CASSLVAGGWGETQYF
TRBD2	-	TRBV5-1	TRBJ2-5	TGCGCCAGCAGCTGGACTAGCCAAGAGACCCAGTACTTC	CASSWTSQETQYF
-	-	TRBV6-6	TRBJ1-6	TGTGCCAGCAGTAGCGGGGGGGGCGATTCACCCCTCCACTTT	CASSSGGGDSPLHF
-	-	TRBV6-5	TRBJ1-3	TGTGCCAGCAGATGGGGGGAAGGGGCTAACACCATATATTTT	CASRWGEGANTIYF
TRBD2	-	TRBV10-3	TRBJ2-5	TGTGCCATCCGGAGCGGGGGGGAAGAGACCCAGTACTTC	CAIRSGGEETQYF
-	-	TRBV19	TRBJ2-7	TGTGCCAGTAGTCCTCATGATTCCTACGAGCAGTACTTC	CASSPHDSYEQYF
-	medium-sized	TRBV9	TRBJ2-5	TGTGCCAGCAGCTCGGGACGCAGAAAAGAGACCCAGTACTTC	CASSSGRRKETQYF
TRBD2	few	TRBV10-2	TRBJ2-1	TGCGCCAGCAGTGAGGTTAGCGGGGAGTATGGGGAGCAGTTCTTC	CASSEVSGEYGEQFF
TRBD2	-	TRBV27	TRBJ2-2	TGTGCCAGCAGCGGCAGGAGCGGGGGGGCCGGGGAGCTGTTTTTT	CASSGRSGGAGELFF
-	few	TRBV5-6	TRBJ1-6	TGTGCCAGCAGCTTGAATCCGGGCTATAATTCACCCCTCCACTTT	CASSLNPGYNSPLHF
-	-	TRBV19	TRBJ2-2	TGTGCCAGTAGTATCCAAGGTTTTGGGGAGCTGTTTTTT	CASSIQGFGELFF
-	-	TRBV6-5	TRBJ1-6	TGTGCCAGCAGTTACAAGGGGACGGATTCACCCCTCCACTTT	CASSYKGTDSPLHF
-	-	TRBV13	TRBJ1-2	TGTGCCAGCAGTTGGGGTGGTCAGGGGATACGGTATGGCTACACCTTC	CASSWGGQGIRYGYTF
-	-	TRBV12-5	TRBJ2-5	TGTGCTAGTGGTTCCTCCCCGGTCGGACGAAGGGAGACCCAGTACTTC	CASGSSPVGRRETQYF
TRBD2	-	TRBV3-1/TRBV3-2	TRBJ2-2	TGTGCCAGCGGAGGACTAGCGGTAACCGGGGAGCTGTTTTTT	CASGGLAVTGELFF